This T cell receptor (beta chain) was observed in a study of blood T cell repertoires in COVID-19. Study at large: Sites across the United States, Italy and Spain contributed samples from acute and convalescent COVID-19.

Trimming shortened V by 7 bases and J by 1 base, and 14 bases separated the two germline ends. CDR1 is SGHRS and CDR2 is YFSETQ in the germline V gene. The CDR3 is 14 amino acids. This clone occurred once. TCRdb's table, derived via immunoSEQ multiplex PCR, lists solely in-frame clones and lacks some. The table includes 25,000 or so clones, approximately 80% detected once. The rearrangement joins TRBV5-1 to TRBJ1-1, with a weak D call TRBD1 (6 bases). Specimen: peripheral blood. The TCR originated in a human donor in a cohort sampled during active COVID-19. CDR3 sequence: CASSKEGGNTEAFF. For the CDR3, the DNA is TGCGCCAGCTCCAAAGAAGGGGGGAACACTGAAGCTTTCTTT.